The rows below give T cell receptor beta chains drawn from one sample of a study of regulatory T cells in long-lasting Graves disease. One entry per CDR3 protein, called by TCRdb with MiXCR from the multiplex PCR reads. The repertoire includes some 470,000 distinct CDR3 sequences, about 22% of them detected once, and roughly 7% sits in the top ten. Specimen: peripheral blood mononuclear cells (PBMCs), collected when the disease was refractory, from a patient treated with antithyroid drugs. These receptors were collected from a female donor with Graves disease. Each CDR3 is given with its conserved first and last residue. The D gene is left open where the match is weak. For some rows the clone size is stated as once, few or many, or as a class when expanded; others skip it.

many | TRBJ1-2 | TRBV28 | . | TGTGCCAGCAAGACAGCTAACTATGGCTACACCTTC | CASKTANYGYTF
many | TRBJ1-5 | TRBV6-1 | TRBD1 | TGTGCCAGCAGTCCCCTCGGGACAGTAAGTCAGCCCCAGCATTTT | CASSPLGTVSQPQHF
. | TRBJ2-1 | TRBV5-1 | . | TGCGCCAGCAGTTATAGCTCTAGGGGACTCTACAATGAGCAGTTCTTC | CASSYSSRGLYNEQFF
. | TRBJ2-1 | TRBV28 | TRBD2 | TGTGCCAGCACCCCGACTAGCGGGGGGGCCCATGAGCAGTTCTTC | CASTPTSGGAHEQFF
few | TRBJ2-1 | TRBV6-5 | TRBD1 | TGTGCCAGCAGTTACCTAAAGAGACAGGGATCGGATGAGCAGTTCTTC | CASSYLKRQGSDEQFF
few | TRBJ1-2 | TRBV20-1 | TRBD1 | TGCAGTGCTAGGCAATCCGGGACAGCAAGAGGCTACACCTTC | CSARQSGTARGYTF
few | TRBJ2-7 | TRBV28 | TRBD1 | TGTGCCAGCAGCGTCCAGGGGGTGATCTACGAGCAGTACTTC | CASSVQGVIYEQYF
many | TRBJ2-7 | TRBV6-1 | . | TGTGCCAGCAGAGGCAGCTCCTACGAGCAGTACTTC | CASRGSSYEQYF
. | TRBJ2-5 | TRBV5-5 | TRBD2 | TGTGCCAGCAGTTTTACCCTCCCCACTAGCGGGGGGTACCAAGAGACCCAGTACTTC | CASSFTLPTSGGYQETQYF
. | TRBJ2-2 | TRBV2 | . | TGTGCCAGCAGCCCGGACCTCGGCACCGGGGAGCTGTTTTTT | CASSPDLGTGELFF
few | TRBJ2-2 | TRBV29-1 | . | TGCAGCGTTGAAGCGGGCCGCAGGGAGCTGTTTTTT | CSVEAGRRELFF
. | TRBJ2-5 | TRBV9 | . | TGTGCCAGCAGCGTAGTATCCGGGAGTGGTGAGACCCAGTACTTC | CASSVVSGSGETQYF
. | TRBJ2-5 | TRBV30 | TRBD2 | TGTGCCTGGAGTGACCCGGGACTAGCGGGAGAAGAGACCCAGTACTTC | CAWSDPGLAGEETQYF